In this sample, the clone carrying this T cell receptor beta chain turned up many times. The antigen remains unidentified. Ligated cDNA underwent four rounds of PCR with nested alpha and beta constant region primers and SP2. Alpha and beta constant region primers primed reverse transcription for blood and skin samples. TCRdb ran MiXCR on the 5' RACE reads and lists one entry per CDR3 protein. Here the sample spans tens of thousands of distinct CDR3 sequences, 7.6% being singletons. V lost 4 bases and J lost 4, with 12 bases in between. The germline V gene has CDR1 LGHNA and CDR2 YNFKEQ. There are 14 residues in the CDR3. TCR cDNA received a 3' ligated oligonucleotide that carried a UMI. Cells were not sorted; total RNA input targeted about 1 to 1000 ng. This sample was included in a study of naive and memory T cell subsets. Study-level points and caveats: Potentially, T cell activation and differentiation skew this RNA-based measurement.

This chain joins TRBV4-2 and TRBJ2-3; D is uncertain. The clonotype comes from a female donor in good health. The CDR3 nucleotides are TGTGCCAGCAGCCCGTTGGATACCGCAGATACGCAGTATTTT. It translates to CASSPLDTADTQYF.